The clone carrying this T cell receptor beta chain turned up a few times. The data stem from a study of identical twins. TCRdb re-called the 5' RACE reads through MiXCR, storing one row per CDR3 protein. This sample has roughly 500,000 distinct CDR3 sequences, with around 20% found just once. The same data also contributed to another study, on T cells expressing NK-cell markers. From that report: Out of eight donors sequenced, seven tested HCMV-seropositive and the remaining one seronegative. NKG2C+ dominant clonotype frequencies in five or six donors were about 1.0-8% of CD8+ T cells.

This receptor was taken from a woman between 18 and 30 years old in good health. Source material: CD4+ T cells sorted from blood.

The CDR3 DNA reads as TGTGCTAGTGGCTGGCTAGATACGCAGTATTTT. This encodes CASGWLDTQYF. The rearrangement joins TRBV12-5 to TRBJ2-3; D remains unclear. There are 11 residues in the CDR3. The ends were cut back, 6 bases at V and 5 bases at J, with 6 bases in the middle. Germline V gene data show CDR1 as LGHNT and CDR2 as FRNRAP.